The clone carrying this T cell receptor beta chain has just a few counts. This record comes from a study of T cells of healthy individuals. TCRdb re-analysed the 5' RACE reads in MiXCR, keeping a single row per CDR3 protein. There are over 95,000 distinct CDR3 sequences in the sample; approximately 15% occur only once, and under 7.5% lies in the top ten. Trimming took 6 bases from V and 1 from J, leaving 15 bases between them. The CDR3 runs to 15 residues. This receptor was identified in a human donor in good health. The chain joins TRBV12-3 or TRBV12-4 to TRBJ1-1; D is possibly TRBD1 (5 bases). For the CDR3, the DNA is TGTGCCAGCAGAGAATCCGGGACGGCGAACACTGAAGCTTTCTTT. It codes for CASRESGTANTEAFF.